A selection of T cell receptor beta chains follows, all from one sample in a study of regulatory dendritic cells for organ transplantation. Assay: immunoSEQ multiplex PCR; the TCRdb copy retains only in-frame clones and omits some. Among fewer than 15,000 clones, over 85% were seen once, and the ten largest hold roughly 0.22%. Their antigens are not known. Sequencing was done on a sample of naive CD8+ T cells from blood cultured with regulatory dendritic cells. Receptors were obtained from a human donor in good health. The CDR3 runs from the conserved cysteine through the conserved F or W. A D gene is named only where the DNA matches it firmly. Clone size is shown for a subset of rows, as once, few, many or a class of expanded clone.

d_call j_call v_call clone_size cdr3_length cdr3_nt cdr3_aa
TRBD2 TRBJ2-1 TRBV9 few 17 TGTGCCAGCAGCGTCCCCTTAGCGGGGGACTCCTACAATGAGCAGTTCTTC CASSVPLAGDSYNEQFF
TRBD2 TRBJ2-7 TRBV27 . 13 TGTGCCAGCAGTTCCCCGGGAGGATACGAGCAGTACTTC CASSSPGGYEQYF
. TRBJ2-7 TRBV15 . 14 TGTGCCACCAGCAGAGATACCGGCTCCTACGAGCAGTACTTC CATSRDTGSYEQYF
. TRBJ2-7 TRBV13 . 12 TGTGCCAGCAGCTTAGGTGGATACGAGCAGTACTTC CASSLGGYEQYF
TRBD1 TRBJ1-2 TRBV5-4 . 17 TGTGCCAGCATTTATGACCCCGGGACAGCCCTTAACTATGGCTACACCTTC CASIYDPGTALNYGYTF
. TRBJ1-1 TRBV29-1 . 11 TGCAGCGAAGGTGGGAACACTGAAGCTTTCTTT CSEGGNTEAFF
. TRBJ2-7 TRBV9 . 15 TGTGCCAGCAGCGTCGACAGCGGTCCCCCCTACGAGCAGTACTTC CASSVDSGPPYEQYF
TRBD2 TRBJ2-1 TRBV29-1 . 17 TGCAGCGTTTTTCCCGACGGGTCTAGCGGGGATTACAATGAGCAGTTCTTC CSVFPDGSSGDYNEQFF
. TRBJ2-7 TRBV7-8 . 16 TGTGCCAGCAGCCCCGACCTGGCCGGGACCTACGGCGAGCAGTACTTC CASSPDLAGTYGEQYF
. TRBJ1-1 TRBV4-1 few 11 TGCGCCAGCAGGGAAAACACTGAAGCTTTCTTT CASRENTEAFF
. TRBJ2-7 TRBV27 . 12 TGTGCCAGCAGCCGGGTCCTTGGCGAGCAGTACTTC CASSRVLGEQYF
TRBD1 TRBJ2-2 TRBV7-6 . 16 TGTGCCAGCAGCTCAGCGGACGGACAGGCCACCGGGGAGCTGTTTTTT CASSSADGQATGELFF
. TRBJ2-1 TRBV19 . 15 TGTGCCAGTAGTGTTAGTGGTACCCCCTACAATGAGCAGTTCTTC CASSVSGTPYNEQFF
TRBD2 TRBJ2-3 TRBV7-3 few 15 TGTGCCAGCAGCCACTTAGCGGGGGGCACAGATACGCAGTATTTT CASSHLAGGTDTQYF
. TRBJ1-1 TRBV7-9 . 16 TGTGCCAGCAGCTTATCGTTCGGCAGGTCCAAAACTGAAGCTTTCTTT CASSLSFGRSKTEAFF
TRBD1 TRBJ1-2 TRBV4-3 . 15 TGCGCCAGCAGCCAAGGGACAGGGTCTGGCTATGGCTACACCTTC CASSQGTGSGYGYTF
. TRBJ2-3 TRBV9 . 12 TGTGCCAGCAGCGTAGGAGAGGATACGCAGTATTTT CASSVGEDTQYF
TRBD1 TRBJ1-4 TRBV6-5 . 15 TGTGCCAGCAGTTACTCTGGGACAGGGAATGAAAAACTGTTTTTT CASSYSGTGNEKLFF
. TRBJ1-4 TRBV27 . 15 TGTGCCAGCAGTTTTTTGGCCCCCCCCGGCGAAAAACTGTTTTTT CASSFLAPPGEKLFF
. TRBJ2-7 TRBV7-2 once 12 TGTGCCAGCAGCTTAGGAAATAACGAGCAGTACTTC CASSLGNNEQYF
. TRBJ2-1 TRBV12-5 . 12 TGTGCTAGTGCCTCGATCTTCGATGAGCAGTTCTTC CASASIFDEQFF
. TRBJ1-1 TRBV30 . 15 TGTGCCTGGAGTGTACCGGGCAGAAGGAACACTGAAGCTTTCTTT CAWSVPGRRNTEAFF
. TRBJ2-3 TRBV7-3 . 12 TGTGCCAGCAGCTTCCCGACAGATACGCAGTATTTT CASSFPTDTQYF
TRBD1 TRBJ2-7 TRBV7-6 . 15 TGTGCCAGCAGCTTAGCGGTATCAGGGGGCGACGAGCAGTACTTC CASSLAVSGGDEQYF
. TRBJ1-3 TRBV7-9 . 16 TGTGCCAGCCTCGTGTGGAGTAGTGATTCTGGAAACACCATATATTTT CASLVWSSDSGNTIYF
. TRBJ1-3 TRBV6-6 . 9 TGTGCCAGCATGGGGCTGGGTTCGTTT CASMGLGSF
TRBD1 TRBJ1-2 TRBV27 . 13 TGTGCCAGCAGTTGGGGACAGACCTATGGCTACACCTTC CASSWGQTYGYTF